What follows are 27 T cell receptor beta chains derived from one specimen sequenced in a study of cytomegalovirus exposure and HLA in healthy donors. With 60 Vbeta and 13 Jbeta primers, the PCR was carried out. Profiling relied on immunoSEQ multiplex PCR, and the TCRdb table lists in-frame clones only, not all of them. Seen here are about 100,000 clones, more than 70% observed once, and the top ten hold around 3.9%. Sequencing was carried out using PBMCs. The origin of the receptors is a man aged 25 to 40 in good health and CMV-seronegative.

This clone showed up just a few times. This chain joins TRBV10-3 and TRBJ1-1; TRBD1 agrees at 8 bases. The V gene end was trimmed by 1 base and the J gene end by 7 bases; junction bases not matched to a gene: 11. From germline, CDR1 is ENHRY and CDR2 SYGVKD. This CDR3 has 16 residues. CDR3: CAISEWKYRGLGEAFF. The DNA of the CDR3 is TGTGCCATCAGTGAGTGGAAGTACAGGGGGTTGGGTGAAGCTTTCTTT.

The J gene is TRBJ2-1, the V gene TRBV7-9; 8 positions match TRBD2. Germline V gene lookup returns CDR1 SEHNR and CDR2 FQNEAQ (reference sequence). V was pared by 1 base and J by 6 bases, with 5 bases of the junction left unmatched. CDR3 length: 15 residues. CDR3 nucleotide sequence: TGTGCCAGCAGCTTAGTAGCGGGGTTGCTCAATGAGCAGTTCTTC. Protein sequence: CASSLVAGLLNEQFF.

The rearrangement joins TRBV7-2 to TRBJ2-1; 13 nucleotides agree with TRBD2. V gave up 1 base and J gave up 4 bases; unmatched junction bases: 4. This CDR3 spans 17 amino acids. Germline CDR1 SGHTA, CDR2 FQGNSA. The CDR3 protein is CASSLGRTSGSYNEQFF. The CDR3, as DNA: TGTGCCAGCAGCTTAGGACGGACTAGCGGGAGTTACAATGAGCAGTTCTTC.

This chain uses TRBV9 with TRBJ1-1; tentatively, D is TRBD1 (5 bases). This CDR3 region has 15 residues. Trimming stripped 3 bases from V and 0 bases from J, with 12 bases between. CDR1 is SGDLS, CDR2 YYNGEE, per germline. CDR3 region: CASSEGAGMNTEAFF. CDR3 DNA: TGTGCCAGCAGCGAAGGGGCAGGCATGAACACTGAAGCTTTCTTT. Drawing the rest from reference TRBV9 and TRBJ1-1, the complete variable domain is DSGVTQTPKHLITATGQRVTLRCSPRSGDLSVYWYQQSLDQGLQFLIQYYNGEERAKGNILERFSAQQFPDLHSELNLSSLELGDSALYFCASSEGAGMNTEAFFGQGTRLTVV.

The gene calls are TRBV5-4 and TRBJ2-2; 12 bases line up with TRBD2. J gave up 9 bases and V 2 bases, and 5 bases lay outside the gene matches. Germline V gene data show CDR1 as SGHNT and CDR2 as YYREEE (reference sequence). The CDR3 runs to 15 residues. CDR3 bases: TGTGCCAGCAGCTTCGGGACTAGCGGGCGCCGGGAGCTGTTTTTT. Protein sequence: CASSFGTSGRRELFF.

The V gene is TRBV10-3, the J gene TRBJ2-3; TRBD1 matches 9 bases. The CDR3 covers 16 residues. Per the germline V gene, CDR1 is ENHRY and CDR2 is SYGVKD. The V gene end was trimmed by 11 bases and the J gene end by 0 bases; junction bases not matched to a gene: 12. CDR3 bases: TGTGCCGCCAATATCCTGGGACAGGGAAGCACAGATACGCAGTATTTT. Translating it yields CAANILGQGSTDTQYF.

This clone was observed a few times. The chain is built from TRBV6-5 and TRBJ2-5, with a tentative D call TRBD2 (6 bases). The germline gives CDR1 MNHEY, CDR2 SVGAGI. V was trimmed by 6 bases and J by 5 bases, leaving 13 bases between them. The CDR3 length is 13 residues. CDR3 nucleotide sequence: TGTGCCAGCAGGGGGGGAAGGGCCGAGACCCAGTACTTC. As protein: CASRGGRAETQYF.

This clone appeared once. The rearrangement uses TRBV6-1 and TRBJ1-1; D remains unclear. V lost 6 bases to trimming and J lost 3 bases, with 11 bases between them. The CDR3 is made up of 13 amino acids. Per the germline V gene, CDR1 is MNHNS and CDR2 is SASEGT. The CDR3 DNA follows: TGTGCCAGCAGGAGACAACACGACACTGAAGCTTTCTTT. Protein sequence: CASRRQHDTEAFF.

A few counts support this clone. The chain employs TRBV6-1 and TRBJ2-2, with a possible D match to TRBD1 (7 bases). Germline CDR1 MNHNS, CDR2 SASEGT. V lost 1 base and J 5 bases, leaving 11 bases between the germline ends. CDR3 length: 15 residues. In DNA form, the CDR3 reads TGTGCCAGCAGTGAAGAGGCAGGGGGGACCGGGGAGCTGTTTTTT. It is translated as CASSEEAGGTGELFF.

This chain connects TRBV4-1 to TRBJ2-1; 9 bases fit TRBD1. The CDR3 runs 15 residues. Unmatched junction bases numbered 4, after V lost 3 bases and J lost 4 bases. CDR1 and CDR2 from the germline V gene are MGHRA and YSYEKL. Written as DNA, the CDR3 is TGCGCCAGCAGCCATACAGGGGGCCCTTACAATGAGCAGTTCTTC. This codes for CASSHTGGPYNEQFF.

The rearrangement uses TRBV5-4 and TRBJ1-1; 8 bases match TRBD1. After removal of 2 bases from V and 10 bases from J, the junction contained 7 bases not matched to a gene. The germline V gene encodes CDR1 SGHNT and CDR2 YYREEE (reference sequence). The CDR3 is 13 residues long. For the CDR3, the DNA is TGTGCCAGCAGCTTAAGACAGGGGTCGTTAGCTTTCTTT. This translates into CASSLRQGSLAFF.

This clone was seen only a few times. The chain employs TRBV6-5 and TRBJ2-7; tentatively, D is TRBD1 (5 bases). V was pared by 7 bases and J by 3 bases, with 10 bases between. From germline, CDR1 is MNHEY and CDR2 SVGAGI. CDR3 length equals 12 residues. As DNA, the CDR3 is TGTGCCAGCACGGACACCTACTACGAGCAGTACTTC. Its translation: CASTDTYYEQYF.

The chain links TRBV19 to TRBJ1-5, with 7 nucleotides matching TRBD1. The CDR3 loop spans 16 amino acids. Germline assignment: CDR1 LNHDA and CDR2 SQIVND (reference sequence). V was pared by 4 bases and J by 11 bases, with 17 bases of the junction left unmatched. The CDR3 here is CASSRDPGRGSGTQHF. CDR3 nucleotides: TGTGCCAGTAGTAGAGATCCGGGCAGGGGGTCGGGGACCCAGCATTTT.

The J gene is TRBJ2-1, the V gene TRBV28, with D unresolved. This CDR3 is 15 amino acids long. Trimming shortened V by 6 bases and J by 0 bases, and 12 bases separated the two germline ends. Germline V gene data show CDR1 as MDHEN and CDR2 as SYDVKM. CDR3 sequence: CASSPTSSSYNEQFF. DNA for the CDR3: TGTGCCAGCAGCCCTACTTCTAGCTCCTACAATGAGCAGTTCTTC.

This clone was observed a handful of times. The chain combines TRBV7-9 with TRBJ2-5, with D possibly matching TRBD2 (7 bases). CDR1 is SEHNR and CDR2 is FQNEAQ in the germline V gene (reference sequence). The V end was cut by 1 base, the J end by 4 bases, with 13 bases between. This CDR3 is 15 amino acids long. CDR3 loop: CASSLDRGGRETQYF. The CDR3 nucleotides read TGTGCCAGCAGCTTAGACCGCGGGGGCAGAGAGACCCAGTACTTC.

The CDR3 sequence is CASSVQVTQETQYF. CDR3 nucleotides: TGTGCCAGCAGCGTACAGGTGACCCAAGAGACCCAGTACTTC. This chain joins TRBV5-4 and TRBJ2-5, with D tentatively TRBD1 (5 bases). Germline V CDR1 and CDR2: SGHNT, YYREEE (reference sequence). Trimming removed 4 bases from V and 1 base from J, with 11 bases in between. The CDR3 sequence is 14 residues long.

With respect to this clone: At one end the junction does not follow the germline gene, possibly because of a read error. V usage is TRBV10-3 and J usage is TRBJ2-2; D possibly corresponds to TRBD1 (5 bases). Germline CDR1 and CDR2: ENHRY and SYGVKD. The CDR3 sequence is 14 residues long. The CDR3 loop is CAINEAGNPGELFF. The CDR3 bases are TGTGCCATCAATGAGGCAGGGAATCCCGGGGAGCTGTTTTTT.

This chain joins TRBV9 and TRBJ2-1, with 9 bases fitting TRBD2. V lost 0 bases to trimming and J lost 7 bases; unmatched junction nucleotides: 8. Germline CDR1 is SGDLS and CDR2 is YYNGEE. CDR3 length: 16 amino acids. The CDR3: CASSVDGGGAGNEQFF. CDR3 DNA sequence: TGTGCCAGCAGCGTAGATGGCGGGGGGGCCGGGAATGAGCAGTTCTTC.

The CDR3: CASSLASGTSIYEQYF. The CDR3 DNA reads as TGCGCCAGCAGCCTCGCCTCAGGGACAAGTATATACGAGCAGTACTTC. The chain recombines TRBV4-1 with TRBJ2-7, with D possibly TRBD1 on 6 matching bases. The germline V gene encodes CDR1 MGHRA and CDR2 YSYEKL. This CDR3 spans 16 amino acids. V lost 4 bases and J lost 4, with 20 bases in between.

The chain employs TRBV2 and TRBJ2-2; maybe TRBD2 (6 bases). Trimming shortened V by 1 base and J by 6 bases, and 9 bases separated the two germline ends. Per germline, CDR1 SNHLY and CDR2 FYNNEI. The CDR3 covers 14 residues. The CDR3 coding sequence is TGTGCCAGCAGTGAAGTAACGGGAGCCGGGGAGCTGTTTTTT. Amino acids: CASSEVTGAGELFF.

This chain connects TRBV19 to TRBJ1-5, with 10 nucleotides matching TRBD1. V lost 3 bases and J lost 4; bases outside the gene matches: 3. The CDR3 consists of 15 residues. Germline loops: CDR1 LNHDA, CDR2 SQIVND (reference sequence). This CDR3 reads CASSMRTGGNQPQHF. The CDR3 DNA reads as TGTGCCAGTAGTATGCGGACAGGGGGAAATCAGCCCCAGCATTTT.

The chain combines TRBV4-3 with TRBJ2-1; D is unclear. The germline V gene encodes CDR1 LGHNA and CDR2 YSLEER. The CDR3 is 11 amino acids. V lost 3 bases and J 7 bases, leaving 4 bases between the germline ends. In DNA, the CDR3 is TGCGCCAGCAGCCACCTGAATGAGCAGTTCTTC. It translates to CASSHLNEQFF.

This rearrangement joins TRBV9 to TRBJ2-3; 9 bases align to TRBD2. V trimming: 3 bases; J trimming: 4 bases; junction bases outside the gene matches: 9. CDR3 size: 16 residues. Germline assignment: CDR1 SGDLS and CDR2 YYNGEE. CDR3 loop: CASSAEGGGVSDTQYF. DNA for the CDR3: TGTGCCAGCAGCGCCGAGGGCGGGGGGGTATCAGATACGCAGTATTTT.

This clone was recorded a few times. The gene calls are TRBV6-5 and TRBJ2-3; D might be TRBD2 (6 bases). V lost 2 bases, J lost 8 bases, and 11 bases lay in between. There are 13 residues in the CDR3. Germline values: CDR1 MNHEY, CDR2 SVGAGI. The CDR3 is CASSYGVSGTQYF. Written as DNA, the CDR3 is TGTGCCAGCAGTTACGGAGTTAGCGGTACGCAGTATTTT.

In its sample, this clone was seen once. The chain employs TRBV7-9 and TRBJ2-7; a possible D gene is TRBD2 (5 bases). V lost 4 bases, J lost 7 bases, and 8 bases lay in between. Germline V gives CDR1 SEHNR, CDR2 FQNEAQ (reference sequence). The CDR3 extends over 11 amino acids. The CDR3 region is CASSSTGEQYF. CDR3 DNA: TGTGCCAGCAGCTCCACGGGGGAGCAGTACTTC.

The rearrangement uses TRBV6-1 and TRBJ2-7; 8 bases match TRBD1. Germline CDR1 reads MNHNS; CDR2 reads SASEGT. Trimming cost V 4 bases and J 2 bases; bases outside gene matches: 4. The CDR3 is made up of 14 amino acids. CDR3 bases: TGTGCCAGCAGTGTGGACAGGGCTCCCTACGAGCAGTACTTC. Protein sequence: CASSVDRAPYEQYF.

V usage is TRBV28 and J usage is TRBJ2-5, with D tentatively TRBD2 (6 bases). The CDR3 contains 14 residues. Germline V gene sequence: CDR1 MDHEN, CDR2 SYDVKM. The ends were cut back, 6 bases at V and 1 base at J, with 12 bases in the middle. The chain's CDR3 is CASSRERVQETQYF. The CDR3 DNA follows: TGTGCCAGCAGCCGGGAGCGGGTCCAAGAGACCCAGTACTTC.